This TCR beta chain was recovered during a study of blood T cell repertoires in COVID-19. This CDR3 contains 13 residues. V dropped 4 bases and J dropped 4; count of bases not matched to a gene: 2. The germline V gene encodes CDR1 LNHDA and CDR2 SQIVND (reference sequence). Original handling: Scientists estimated how many nucleated cells there were by amplifying reference gene primers. The repertoire was sequenced with immunoSEQ multiplex PCR; TCRdb's copy has only in-frame clones and lacks some. The V and J calls and the clone size are those of that table, but D and trimming were determined from the DNA. The sample lists approximately 39,000 clones, approximately 93% occurring once.

The clonotype was recovered from a human donor with active COVID-19. The donor label of this sample is uncertain. Sequencing input: peripheral blood. The genes are TRBV19 and TRBJ1-2; 8 nucleotides align to TRBD1. This CDR3 reads CASSKDRAYGYTF. CDR3 nucleotide sequence: TGTGCCAGTAGTAAGGACAGGGCCTATGGCTACACCTTC.